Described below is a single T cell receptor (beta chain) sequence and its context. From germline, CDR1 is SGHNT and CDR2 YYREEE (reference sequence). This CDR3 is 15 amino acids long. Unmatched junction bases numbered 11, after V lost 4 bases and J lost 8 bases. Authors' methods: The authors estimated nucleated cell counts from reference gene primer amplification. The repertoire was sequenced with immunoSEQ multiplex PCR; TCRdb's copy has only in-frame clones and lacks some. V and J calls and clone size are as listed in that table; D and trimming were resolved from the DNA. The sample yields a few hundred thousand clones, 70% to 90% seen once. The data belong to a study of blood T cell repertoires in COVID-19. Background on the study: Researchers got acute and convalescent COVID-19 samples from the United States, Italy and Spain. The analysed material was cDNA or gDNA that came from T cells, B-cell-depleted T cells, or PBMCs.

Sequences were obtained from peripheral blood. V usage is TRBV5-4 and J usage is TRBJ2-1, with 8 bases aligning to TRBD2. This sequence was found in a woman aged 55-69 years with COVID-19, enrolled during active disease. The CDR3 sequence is CASSRRAGEGHEQFF. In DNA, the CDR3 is TGTGCCAGCAGCCGCCGAGCGGGAGAGGGTCATGAGCAGTTCTTC. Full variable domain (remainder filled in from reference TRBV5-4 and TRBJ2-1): ETGVTQSPTHLIKTRGQQVTLRCSSQSGHNTVSWYQQALGQGPQFIFQYYREEENGRGNFPPRFSGLQFPNYSSELNVNALELDDSALYLCASSRRAGEGHEQFFGPGTRLTVL.